One sample yielded the 18 T cell receptor beta chains listed below, sequenced in a study of T cells in women clearing cervical HPV infection. The method was immunoSEQ multiplex PCR; TCRdb's version includes in-frame clones alone and lacks a portion of them. The sample data list more than 30,000 clones. Input material: blood buffy coat. Every receptor here comes from a woman aged 18-70 years with a cervical HPV16 infection that either progressed to CIN3+ or cleared (not recorded which).

In the case of this clone: The read is 3 residues too short to cover the CDR3 end, so that end is filled in from the germline J gene. The chain couples TRBV7-9 to TRBJ1-2; tentative D call: TRBD1 (6 bases). Germline CDR1 and CDR2: SEHNR and FQNEAQ (reference sequence). This CDR3 is 15 amino acids long. The CDR3 loop reads CASQGGPTPYNDYTF. Incomplete CDR3 DNA: TGTGCCTCACAGGGTGGCCCCACTCCCTACAATGAC. Full variable domain (rest looked up from reference TRBV7-9 and TRBJ1-2): DTGVSQNPRHKITKRGQNVTFRCDPISEHNRLYWYRQTLGQGPEFLTYFQNEAQLEKSRLLSDRFSAERPKGSFSTLEIQRTEQGDSAMYLCASQGGPTPYNDYTFGSGTRLTVV.

Concerning this clone: The read comes to an end 3 residues before the CDR3 does, leaving the germline J gene to fill in the end. The chain recombines TRBV6-2 or TRBV6-3 with TRBJ2-1, with D possibly being TRBD1 (6 bases). This CDR3 is 17 amino acids long. Germline values: CDR1 MNHEY, CDR2 SVGEGT. V was shortened by 6 bases and J by 7 bases, with 25 bases between the two germline ends. CDR3 protein: CASRRPQTGIPANEQFF. CDR3 DNA (partial): TGTGCCAGCAGACGACCACAAACAGGGATCCCAGCAAATGAG.

The CDR3 DNA, read in part, is TGCGCCAGCAGCCGCATGACAGGACTTTACAATGAG. It is translated as CASSRMTGLYNE. The full CDR3 reads CASSRMTGLYNEQFF. V is TRBV5-1 and J is TRBJ2-1, with TRBD1 as a possible D gene (6 bases). Coverage ceases 3 residues before the CDR3 finishes, and the germline J gene fills in the end. The CDR3 sequence is 15 residues long. Between the trimmed V and J ends, which lost 4 bases and 4 bases, there was a span of 15 bases. Looked up from germline, CDR1 is SGHRS and CDR2 is YFSETQ.

About this clone: The DNA ends 3 residues before the CDR3 does, and the rest of the CDR3 is filled in from the germline J gene. The rearrangement uses TRBV2 and TRBJ2-5; 9 nucleotides agree with TRBD1. Germline CDR1 and CDR2: SNHLY and FYNNEI. The CDR3 contains 13 residues. V shed 6 bases and J 2 bases; nucleotides not matched to a gene: 1. The CDR3 spells CASSGTGQETQYF. CDR3 DNA (partial): TGTGCCAGCAGCGGGACAGGGCAAGAGACC.

On this clone: Coverage ceases 3 residues before the CDR3 finishes, and the germline J gene fills in the end. The chain links TRBV20-1 to TRBJ1-6; D may be TRBD1 (6 bases). With 5 bases removed from V and 4 bases from J, the gap between germline ends came to 15 bases. CDR3 length: 15 residues. CDR1 is DFQATT, CDR2 SNEGSKA, per germline (reference sequence). The CDR3 bases that were read are TGCAGTGCTTTCGACAGGCCGGAGTATAATTCACCC. Protein sequence: CSAFDRPEYNSP. The whole CDR3 sequence reads CSAFDRPEYNSPLHF.

With respect to this clone: The read is 3 residues too short to cover the CDR3 end, so that end is filled in from the germline J gene. The chain recombines TRBV7-3 with TRBJ2-3; 7 bases are shared with TRBD2. From germline, CDR1 is SGHTA and CDR2 FQGTGA. The junction had 8 bases not matched to a gene; V was cut back by 1 base and J by 4 bases. This CDR3 region has 16 residues. Partial CDR3 DNA: TGTGCCAGCAGCTTAAACGGCGGGAGACACGCAGATACG. Amino acids: CASSLNGGRHADT. In full, the CDR3 is CASSLNGGRHADTQYF.

As for this clone: The CDR3 extends 3 residues past the end of the read, so its final part is completed from the germline J gene. The chain carries TRBV9 and TRBJ2-1; 11 bases fit TRBD2. Trimming took 3 bases from V and 0 from J; bases not matched to a gene: 2. From germline, CDR1 is SGDLS and CDR2 YYNGEE. The CDR3 extends over 16 amino acids. The covered CDR3 bases are TGTGCCAGCAGCGCCACTAGCGGGAGCTCCTACAATGAG. It specifies CASSATSGSSYNE. The CDR3 reads in full as CASSATSGSSYNEQFF.

Comments on this clone: Read sequence stops 3 residues before the CDR3 end, and the germline J gene provides the missing end. The chain recombines TRBV5-8 with TRBJ2-7; a possible D gene is TRBD2 (6 bases). V was shortened by 2 bases and J by 1 base, with 10 bases between the two germline ends. The CDR3 extends over 14 amino acids. Germline-derived CDR1 and CDR2 are SGHTS and YDEGEE. The CDR3 protein is CASSLTGLSYEQYF. The sequenced part of the CDR3 DNA is TGTGCCAGCAGCTTAACGGGACTGTCCTACGAG. Combining the CDR3 with reference TRBV5-8 and TRBJ2-7 gives the whole variable domain EAGVTQSPTHLIKTRGQQATLRCSPISGHTSVYWYQQALGLGLQFLLWYDEGEERNRGNFPPRFSGRQFPNYSSELNVNALELEDSALYLCASSLTGLSYEQYFGPGTRLTVT.

To note about this clone: The read terminates 3 residues before the CDR3 end, so the remaining end is supplied by the germline J gene. The rearrangement links TRBV14 to TRBJ2-3; D may be TRBD1 or TRBD2 (5 bases each). The CDR3 sequence is 15 residues long. Germline CDR1 SGHDN, CDR2 FVKESK. The CDR3 DNA, read in part, is TGTGCCAGCAGCCGAGGGGTGGACGGCCGTCTCCCG. Amino acids: CASSRGVDGRLP. In full, the CDR3 reads CASSRGVDGRLPQYF.

On this clone itself: The read gets to within 3 residues of the CDR3 end, and the germline J gene fills in the rest. V usage is TRBV20-1 and J usage is TRBJ2-1, with 7 positions matching TRBD2. J lost 6 bases, V lost 2 bases, and 7 bases had no gene match. CDR1 is DFQATT and CDR2 is SNEGSKA in the germline V gene (reference sequence). There are 14 residues in the CDR3. CDR3: CSARHSGTLNEQFF. The sequenced part of the CDR3 DNA is TGCAGTGCTAGACACAGCGGGACTCTCAATGAG.

With respect to this clone: The CDR3 end falls 3 residues outside the read, so it is completed with the germline J gene. The genes are TRBV6-2 or TRBV6-3 and TRBJ2-2; 9 nucleotides agree with TRBD2. Germline values: CDR1 MNHEY, CDR2 SVGEGT. The CDR3 spans 15 residues. V shed 6 bases and J 4 bases; nucleotides not matched to a gene: 6. The DNA read from the CDR3 is TGTGCCAGCAGCATAGCGGGAGTGGGCACCGGGGAG. Its protein product is CASSIAGVGTGE. The full-length CDR3 reads as CASSIAGVGTGELFF.

Points on this clone: The observed sequence ends 3 residues before the CDR3 terminus, with the missing tail filled in from the germline J gene. This chain uses TRBV4-2 with TRBJ2-4, with D possibly matching TRBD2 (5 bases). Germline CDR1 reads LGHNA; CDR2 reads YNFKEQ. The CDR3 length is 16 residues. Trimming left V 2 bases short and J 7 bases short, with 18 bases between. The CDR3 sequence is CASSQFTDSGGNIQYF. CDR3 DNA, as far as it was read: TGTGCCAGCAGCCAATTCACGGACTCCGGTGGGAACATT.

This CDR3 is CSAVRPSGGVQETQYF. CDR3 bases read: TGCAGTGCTGTCCGCCCTAGCGGGGGTGTTCAAGAGACC. The rearrangement joins TRBV20-1 to TRBJ2-5; 10 bases map to TRBD2. The DNA ends 3 residues before the CDR3 does, and the rest of the CDR3 is filled in from the germline J gene. CDR1 is DFQATT, CDR2 SNEGSKA, per germline (reference sequence). The CDR3 covers 16 residues. V lost 5 bases and J lost 2; bases outside the gene matches: 11.

Notes on this clone: From the germline J gene comes the end of the CDR3, since the read stops 3 residues before it. The chain recombines TRBV20-1 with TRBJ1-1; a possible D gene is TRBD1 (5 bases). CDR1 and CDR2 (germline): DFQATT, SNEGSKA (reference sequence). This CDR3 contains 13 residues. V dropped 5 bases and J dropped 4 bases, with 14 bases sitting between them. CDR3 residues: CSAPDLGRTEAFF. The sequenced CDR3 bases are TGCAGTGCTCCTGACCTGGGGCGCACTGAA.

Points on this clone: The CDR3 end falls 3 residues outside the read, so it is completed with the germline J gene. The rearrangement links TRBV19 to TRBJ1-4; D perhaps matches TRBD1 (5 bases). With 7 bases removed from V and 7 bases from J, the gap between germline ends came to 10 bases. The CDR3 spans 12 residues. CDR1 is LNHDA, CDR2 SQIVND, per germline (reference sequence). Here the CDR3 reads CASMGGGEKLFF. CDR3 DNA, as far as it was read: TGTGCCAGTATGGGGGGTGGTGAAAAA.

Concerning this clone itself: Read data end 3 residues before the CDR3 end; the end is taken from the germline J gene. The chain has TRBV7-8 and TRBJ2-4, with D uncertain. This CDR3 is built from 15 residues. CDR1 and CDR2 (germline): SGHVS, FQNEAQ. CDR3 residues: CASSPVGISLYGQYF. The DNA read from the CDR3 is TGTGCCAGCAGCCCCGTGGGCATTTCCCTCTATGGT.

Concerning this clone itself: The observed sequence ends 3 residues before the CDR3 terminus, with the missing tail filled in from the germline J gene. The gene calls are TRBV20-1 and TRBJ2-1; 8 nucleotides line up with TRBD2. Germline V CDR1 and CDR2: DFQATT, SNEGSKA (reference sequence). The junction had 3 bases not matched to a gene; V was cut back by 2 bases and J by 0 bases. The CDR3 has 15 residues. CDR3 bases read: TGCAGTGCTAGACCTAGCGGGCTCTCCTACAATGAG. Protein sequence: CSARPSGLSYNE. The entire CDR3 is CSARPSGLSYNEQFF.

Concerning this clone: From the germline J gene comes the end of the CDR3, since the read stops 3 residues before it. This chain uses TRBV11-3 with TRBJ2-1, with 7 bases matching TRBD1. The CDR3 covers 14 residues. Germline CDR1 reads SGHNT; CDR2 reads YENEEA. The trim removed 5 bases at V and 2 bases at J, leaving 3 bases unmatched. The covered CDR3 bases are TGTGCCAGCAGCCTAGGGACAGCCTACAATGAG. Its protein is CASSLGTAYNE. The entire CDR3 protein reads CASSLGTAYNEQFF.